This TCR beta chain was documented in a study of blood T cell repertoires in COVID-19. This clone was detected only a few times. While infection was still active, Seattle patients were enrolled and then followed longitudinally. Methods used by the authors: Quantification of nucleated cells was approximated via reference gene primer amplification. Data came from immunoSEQ multiplex PCR; TCRdb stores just in-frame clones and leaves some out. The V and J calls and clone size were taken over from that table, and D and trimming were inferred from the DNA. The data contain 250,000 to 350,000 clones, under 90% of them singletons. Germline V gives CDR1 KGHSH, CDR2 LQKENI. The V end lost 2 bases, the J end lost 7 bases, and 15 bases lay between the germline ends. This CDR3 comprises 14 residues.

This TCR was sampled from a woman in her 30s with COVID-19, enrolled during active disease. The V call is TRBV18, the J call TRBJ2-7, with a weak D call TRBD1 (6 bases). Input material: peripheral blood. CDR3 loop: CASSPNTQGQEQYF. The CDR3 DNA follows: TGTGCCAGCTCACCAAATACCCAGGGACAAGAGCAGTACTTC.